This T cell receptor (beta chain) was captured by sequencing in a study of patients and donors after allogeneic stem cell transplantation. This clonotype was counted ten times or more. V lost 1 base and J lost 1, with 8 bases in between. Germline-derived CDR1 and CDR2 are DFQATT and SNEGSKA (reference sequence). There are 14 residues in the CDR3. One entry per CDR3 protein results from TCRdb running MiXCR on the RT-PCR reads. Among about a million distinct CDR3 sequences listed, approximately 18% were seen once. The specimen sequenced was blood, either unsorted or a sorted T cell fraction (not recorded which). The receptor was derived from a human donor who was either an allogeneic HSCT recipient or a stem cell or donor lymphocyte infusion donor (not recorded which). It is not recorded whose cells these are; they may come from a transplant donor. The chain has TRBV20-1 and TRBJ1-3; D remains ambiguous. Here the CDR3 DNA reads TGCAGTGCTAGAGGAGGAGGGTCTGGAAACACCATATATTTT. Protein product: CSARGGGSGNTIYF.